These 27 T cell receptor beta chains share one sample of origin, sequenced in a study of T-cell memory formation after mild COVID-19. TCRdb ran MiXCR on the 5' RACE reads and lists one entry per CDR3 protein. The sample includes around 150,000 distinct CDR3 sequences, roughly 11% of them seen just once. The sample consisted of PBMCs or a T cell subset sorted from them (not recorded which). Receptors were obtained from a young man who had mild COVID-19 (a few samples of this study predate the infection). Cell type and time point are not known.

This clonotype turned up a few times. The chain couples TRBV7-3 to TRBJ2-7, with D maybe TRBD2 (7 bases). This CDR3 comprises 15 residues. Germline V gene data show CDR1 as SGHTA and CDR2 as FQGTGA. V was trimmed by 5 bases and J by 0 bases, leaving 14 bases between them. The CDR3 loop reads CASSRQAGASYEQYF. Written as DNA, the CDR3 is TGTGCCAGCAGCCGACAGGCGGGGGCCTCCTACGAGCAGTACTTC.

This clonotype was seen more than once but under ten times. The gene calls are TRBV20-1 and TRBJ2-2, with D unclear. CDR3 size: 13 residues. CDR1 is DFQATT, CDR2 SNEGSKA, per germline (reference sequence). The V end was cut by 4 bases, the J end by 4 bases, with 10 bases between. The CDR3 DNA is TGCAGTGCTACCCTCCCAACCACCGGGGAGCTGTTTTTT. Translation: CSATLPTTGELFF.

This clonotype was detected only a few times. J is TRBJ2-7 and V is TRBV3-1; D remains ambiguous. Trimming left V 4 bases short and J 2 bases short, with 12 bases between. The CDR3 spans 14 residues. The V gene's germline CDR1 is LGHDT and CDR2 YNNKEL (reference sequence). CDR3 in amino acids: CASSLAGTAYEQYF. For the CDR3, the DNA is TGTGCCAGCAGCCTGGCAGGTACGGCCTACGAGCAGTACTTC.

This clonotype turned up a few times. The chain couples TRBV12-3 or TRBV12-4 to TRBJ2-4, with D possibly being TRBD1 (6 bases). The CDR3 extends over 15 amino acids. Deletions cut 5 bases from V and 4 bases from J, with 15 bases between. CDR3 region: CASSPVTGSKNIQYF. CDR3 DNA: TGTGCCAGCAGTCCGGTGACAGGCTCAAAAAACATTCAGTACTTC.

CDR3 protein: CASSPGRTNTEAFF. CDR3 nucleotides: TGTGCCAGCAGCCCCGGACGTACGAACACTGAAGCTTTCTTT. The V gene is TRBV7-9, the J gene TRBJ1-1; D ambiguous. The germline gives CDR1 SEHNR, CDR2 FQNEAQ (reference sequence). The CDR3 runs to 14 residues. Deletions cut 5 bases from V and 1 base from J, with 11 bases between.

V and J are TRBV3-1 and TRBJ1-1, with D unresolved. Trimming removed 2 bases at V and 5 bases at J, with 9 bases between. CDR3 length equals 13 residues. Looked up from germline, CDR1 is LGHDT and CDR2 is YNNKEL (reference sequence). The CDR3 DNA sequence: TGTGCCAGCAGCCAAAGGGATCGGACTGAAGCTTTCTTT. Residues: CASSQRDRTEAFF.

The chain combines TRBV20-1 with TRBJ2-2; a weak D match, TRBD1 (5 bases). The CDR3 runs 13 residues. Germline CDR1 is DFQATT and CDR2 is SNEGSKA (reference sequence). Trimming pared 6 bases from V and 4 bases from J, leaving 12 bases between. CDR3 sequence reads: CSAPRQRTGELFF. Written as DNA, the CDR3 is TGCAGTGCACCACGACAGCGCACCGGGGAGCTGTTTTTT.

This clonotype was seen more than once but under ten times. CDR3 amino acids: CASSQEKSRGETQYF. CDR3 in DNA: TGCGCCAGCAGCCAAGAAAAAAGTCGCGGAGAGACCCAGTACTTC. The chain has TRBV4-3 and TRBJ2-5; D is uncertain. Germline V gene lookup returns CDR1 LGHNA and CDR2 YSLEER. The length of the CDR3 is 15 residues. V was clipped by 0 bases and J by 4 bases, with 12 bases between them.

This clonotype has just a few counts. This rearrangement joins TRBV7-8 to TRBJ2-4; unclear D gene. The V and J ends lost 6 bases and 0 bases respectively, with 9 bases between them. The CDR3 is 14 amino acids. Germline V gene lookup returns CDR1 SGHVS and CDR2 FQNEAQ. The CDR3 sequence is CASSAQVAKNIQYF. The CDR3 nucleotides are TGTGCCAGCAGTGCTCAAGTAGCCAAAAACATTCAGTACTTC.

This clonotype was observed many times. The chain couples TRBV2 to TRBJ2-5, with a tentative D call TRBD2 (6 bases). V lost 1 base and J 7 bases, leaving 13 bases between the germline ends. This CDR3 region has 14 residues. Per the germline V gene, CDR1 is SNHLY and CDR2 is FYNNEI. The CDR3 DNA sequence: TGTGCCAGCAGTGAAGGGGAGGTGCCGCCGACCCAGTACTTC. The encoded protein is CASSEGEVPPTQYF.

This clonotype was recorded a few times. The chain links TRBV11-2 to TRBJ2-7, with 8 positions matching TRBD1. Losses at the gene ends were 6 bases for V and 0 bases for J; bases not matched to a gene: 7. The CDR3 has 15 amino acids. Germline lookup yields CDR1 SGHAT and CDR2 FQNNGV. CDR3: CASRRAGGASYEQYF. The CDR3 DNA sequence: TGTGCCAGCAGGCGGGCAGGGGGCGCCTCCTACGAGCAGTACTTC.

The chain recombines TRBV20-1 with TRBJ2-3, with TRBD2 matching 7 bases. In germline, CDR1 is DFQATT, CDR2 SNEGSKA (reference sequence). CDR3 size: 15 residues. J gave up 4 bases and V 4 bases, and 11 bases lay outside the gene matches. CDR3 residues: CSANELAKIPDTQYF. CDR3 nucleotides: TGCAGTGCTAATGAACTAGCGAAGATCCCAGATACGCAGTATTTT.

CDR3 nucleotides: TGTGCCAGCAGCTTTGGTTCGGCCCAAGAGACCCAGTACTTC. This codes for CASSFGSAQETQYF. V is TRBV11-2 and J is TRBJ2-5; unclear D gene. Trimming stripped 3 bases from V and 1 base from J, with 9 bases between. Germline values: CDR1 SGHAT, CDR2 FQNNGV. This CDR3 spans 14 amino acids.

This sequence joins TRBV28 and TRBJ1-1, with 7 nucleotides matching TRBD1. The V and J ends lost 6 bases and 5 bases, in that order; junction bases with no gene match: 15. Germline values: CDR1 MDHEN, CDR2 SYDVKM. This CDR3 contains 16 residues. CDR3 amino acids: CASRPPHPPGGTEAFF. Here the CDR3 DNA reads TGTGCCAGCAGACCTCCCCACCCACCAGGGGGAACTGAAGCTTTCTTT.

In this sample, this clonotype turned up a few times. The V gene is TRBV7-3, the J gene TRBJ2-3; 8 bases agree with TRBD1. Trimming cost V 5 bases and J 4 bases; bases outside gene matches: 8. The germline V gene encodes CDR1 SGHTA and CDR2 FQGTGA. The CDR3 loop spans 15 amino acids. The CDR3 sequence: CASSLGQGFSDTQYF. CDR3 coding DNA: TGTGCCAGCAGCCTCGGACAGGGTTTCTCAGATACGCAGTATTTT. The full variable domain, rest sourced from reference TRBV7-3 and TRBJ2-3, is GAGVSQTPSNKVTEKGKYVELRCDPISGHTALYWYRQSLGQGPEFLIYFQGTGAADDSGLPNDRFFAVRPEGSVSTLKIQRTERGDSAVYLCASSLGQGFSDTQYFGPGTRLTVL.

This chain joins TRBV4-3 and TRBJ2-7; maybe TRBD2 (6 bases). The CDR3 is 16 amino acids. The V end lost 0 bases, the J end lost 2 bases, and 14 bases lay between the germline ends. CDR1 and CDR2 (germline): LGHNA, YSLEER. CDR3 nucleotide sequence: TGCGCCAGCAGCCAAGATCACAGCGGGCGACCCTACGAGCAGTACTTC. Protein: CASSQDHSGRPYEQYF.

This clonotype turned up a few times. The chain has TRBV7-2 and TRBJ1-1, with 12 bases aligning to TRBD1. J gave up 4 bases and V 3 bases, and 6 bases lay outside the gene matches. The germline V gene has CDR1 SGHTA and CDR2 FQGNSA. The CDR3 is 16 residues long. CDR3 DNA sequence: TGTGCCAGCAGCTTGTTCCCGGGACAGGGGGCCACTGAAGCTTTCTTT. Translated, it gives CASSLFPGQGATEAFF.

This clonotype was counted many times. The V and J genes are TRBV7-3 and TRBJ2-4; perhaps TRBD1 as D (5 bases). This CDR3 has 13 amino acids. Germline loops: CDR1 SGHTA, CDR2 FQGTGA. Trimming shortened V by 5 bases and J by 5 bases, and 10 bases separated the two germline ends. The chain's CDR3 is CASSIRAQNIQYF. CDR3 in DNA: TGTGCCAGCAGCATCAGGGCCCAAAACATTCAGTACTTC.

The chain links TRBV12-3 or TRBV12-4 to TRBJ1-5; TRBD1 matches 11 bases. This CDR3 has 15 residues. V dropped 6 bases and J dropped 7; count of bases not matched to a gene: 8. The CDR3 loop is CASSRGQGAGQPQHF. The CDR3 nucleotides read TGTGCCAGCAGCCGAGGACAGGGGGCAGGCCAGCCCCAGCATTTT.

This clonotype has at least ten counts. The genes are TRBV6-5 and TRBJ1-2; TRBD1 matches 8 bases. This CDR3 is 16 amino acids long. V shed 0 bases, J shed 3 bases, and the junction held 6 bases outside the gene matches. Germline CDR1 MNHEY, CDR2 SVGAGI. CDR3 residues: CASSYSGQGAYYGYTF. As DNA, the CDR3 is TGTGCCAGCAGTTACTCGGGTCAGGGGGCCTACTATGGCTACACCTTC.

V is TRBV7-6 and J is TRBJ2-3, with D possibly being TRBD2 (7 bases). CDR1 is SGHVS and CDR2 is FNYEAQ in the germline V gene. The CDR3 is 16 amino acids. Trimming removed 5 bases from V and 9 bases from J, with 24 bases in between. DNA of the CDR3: TGTGCCAGCAGCCTAGGCCAAGGGGGGGTAGGAGGGACGCAGTATTTT. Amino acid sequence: CASSLGQGGVGGTQYF.

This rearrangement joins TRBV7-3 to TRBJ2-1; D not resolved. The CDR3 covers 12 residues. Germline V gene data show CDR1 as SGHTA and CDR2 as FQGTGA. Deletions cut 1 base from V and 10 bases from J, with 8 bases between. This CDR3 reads CASSLMGREQFF. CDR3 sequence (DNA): TGTGCCAGCAGCTTAATGGGAAGAGAGCAGTTCTTC. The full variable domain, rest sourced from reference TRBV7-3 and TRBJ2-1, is GAGVSQTPSNKVTEKGKYVELRCDPISGHTALYWYRQSLGQGPEFLIYFQGTGAADDSGLPNDRFFAVRPEGSVSTLKIQRTERGDSAVYLCASSLMGREQFFGPGTRLTVL.

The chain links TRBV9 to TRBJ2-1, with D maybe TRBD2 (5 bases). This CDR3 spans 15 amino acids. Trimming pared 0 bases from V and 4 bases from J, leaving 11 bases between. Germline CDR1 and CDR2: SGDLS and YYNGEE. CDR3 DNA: TGTGCCAGCAGCGTAGGGAGCGGAGATTACAATGAGCAGTTCTTC. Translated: CASSVGSGDYNEQFF.

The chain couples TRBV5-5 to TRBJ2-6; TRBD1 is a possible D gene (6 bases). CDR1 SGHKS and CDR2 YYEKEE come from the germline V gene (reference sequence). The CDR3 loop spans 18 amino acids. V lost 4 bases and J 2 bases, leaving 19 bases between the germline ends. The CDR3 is CASSLEQGFMAGANVLTF. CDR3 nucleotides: TGTGCCAGCAGCCTGGAACAGGGTTTTATGGCTGGGGCCAACGTCCTGACTTTC. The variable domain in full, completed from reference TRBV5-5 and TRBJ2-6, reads DAGVTQSPTHLIKTRGQQVTLRCSPISGHKSVSWYQQVLGQGPQFIFQYYEKEERGRGNFPDRFSARQFPNYSSELNVNALLLGDSALYLCASSLEQGFMAGANVLTFGAGSRLTVL.

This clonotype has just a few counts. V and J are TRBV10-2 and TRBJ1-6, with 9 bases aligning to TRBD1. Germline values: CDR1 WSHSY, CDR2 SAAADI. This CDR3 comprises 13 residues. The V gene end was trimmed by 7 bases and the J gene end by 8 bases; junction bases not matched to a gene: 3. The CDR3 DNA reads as TGCGCCAGCACCCGGACAGGGGATTCACCCCTCCACTTT. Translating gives CASTRTGDSPLHF.

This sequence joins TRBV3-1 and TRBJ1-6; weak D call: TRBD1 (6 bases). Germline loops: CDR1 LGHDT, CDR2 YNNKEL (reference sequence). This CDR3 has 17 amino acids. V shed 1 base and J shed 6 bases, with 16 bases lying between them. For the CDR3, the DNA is TGTGCCAGCAGCCAAGTCTGGTCTCAGGGGAGTAATTCACCCCTCCACTTT. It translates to CASSQVWSQGSNSPLHF. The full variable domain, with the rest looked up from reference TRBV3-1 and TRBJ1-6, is DTAVSQTPKYLVTQMGNDKSIKCEQNLGHDTMYWYKQDSKKFLKIMFSYNNKELIINETVPNRFSPKSPDKAHLNLHINSLELGDSAVYFCASSQVWSQGSNSPLHFGNGTRLTVT.

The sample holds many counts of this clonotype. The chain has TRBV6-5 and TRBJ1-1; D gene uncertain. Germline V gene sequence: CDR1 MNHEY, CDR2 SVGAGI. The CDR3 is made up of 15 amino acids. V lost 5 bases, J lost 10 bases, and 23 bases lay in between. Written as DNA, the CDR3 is TGTGCCAGCAGTCCACGCGGAGAACCCATAGTAGGAGCTTTCTTT. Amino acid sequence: CASSPRGEPIVGAFF.